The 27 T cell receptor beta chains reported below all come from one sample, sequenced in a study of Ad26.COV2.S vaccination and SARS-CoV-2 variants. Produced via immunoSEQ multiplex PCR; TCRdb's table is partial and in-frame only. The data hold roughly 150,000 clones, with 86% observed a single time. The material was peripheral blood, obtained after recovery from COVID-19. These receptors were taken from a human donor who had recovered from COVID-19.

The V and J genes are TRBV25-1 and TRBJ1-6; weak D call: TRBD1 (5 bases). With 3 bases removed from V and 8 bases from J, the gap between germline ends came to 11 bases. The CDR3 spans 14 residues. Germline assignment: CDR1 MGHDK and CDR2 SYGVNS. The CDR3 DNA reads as TGTGCCAGCAGTGACTCCAGGGAGGATTCACCCCTCCACTTT. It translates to CASSDSREDSPLHF.

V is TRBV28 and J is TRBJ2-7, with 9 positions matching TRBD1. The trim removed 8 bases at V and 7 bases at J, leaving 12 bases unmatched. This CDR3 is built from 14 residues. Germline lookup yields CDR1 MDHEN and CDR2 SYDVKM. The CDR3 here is CASVPGQGVWEQYF. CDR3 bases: TGTGCCAGCGTCCCGGGACAGGGTGTTTGGGAGCAGTACTTC.

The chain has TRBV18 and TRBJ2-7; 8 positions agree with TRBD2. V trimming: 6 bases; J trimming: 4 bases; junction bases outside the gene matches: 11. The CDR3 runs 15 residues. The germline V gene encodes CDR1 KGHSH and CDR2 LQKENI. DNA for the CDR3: TGTGCCAGCTCGCTTAGCGGGGTAGCAGGGTACGAGCAGTACTTC. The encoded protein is CASSLSGVAGYEQYF.

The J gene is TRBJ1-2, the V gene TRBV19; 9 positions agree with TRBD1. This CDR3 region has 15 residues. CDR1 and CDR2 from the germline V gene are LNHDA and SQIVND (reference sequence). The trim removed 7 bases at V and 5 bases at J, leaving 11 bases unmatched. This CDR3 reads CASNFLGTGRYGYTF. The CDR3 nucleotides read TGTGCCAGTAACTTTCTGGGGACAGGGCGGTATGGCTACACCTTC.

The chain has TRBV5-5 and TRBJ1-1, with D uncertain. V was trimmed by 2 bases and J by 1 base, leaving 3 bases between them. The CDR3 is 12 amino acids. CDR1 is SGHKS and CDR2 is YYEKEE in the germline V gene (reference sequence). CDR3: CASSFENTEAFF. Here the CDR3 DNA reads TGTGCCAGCAGCTTCGAGAACACTGAAGCTTTCTTT.

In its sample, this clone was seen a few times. CDR3: CASSYTVPLHF. For the CDR3, the DNA is TGTGCCAGCAGTTACACCGTACCCCTCCACTTT. The V gene is TRBV9, the J gene TRBJ1-6; D gene uncertain. CDR3 length equals 11 residues. Per germline, CDR1 SGDLS and CDR2 YYNGEE. V was cut by 5 bases and J by 12 bases, with 9 bases left in between.

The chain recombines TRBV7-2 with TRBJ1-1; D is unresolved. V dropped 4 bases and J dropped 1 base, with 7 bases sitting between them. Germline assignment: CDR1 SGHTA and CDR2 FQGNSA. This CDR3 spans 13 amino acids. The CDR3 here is CASSWSGNTEAFF. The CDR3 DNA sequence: TGTGCCAGCAGCTGGTCGGGGAACACTGAAGCTTTCTTT.

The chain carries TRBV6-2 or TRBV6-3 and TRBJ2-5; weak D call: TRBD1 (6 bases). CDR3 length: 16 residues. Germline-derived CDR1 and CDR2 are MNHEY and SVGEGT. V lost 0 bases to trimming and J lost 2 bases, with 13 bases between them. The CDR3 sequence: CASSYSGGQRQETQYF. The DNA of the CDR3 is TGTGCCAGCAGTTACTCGGGTGGACAGAGGCAAGAGACCCAGTACTTC.

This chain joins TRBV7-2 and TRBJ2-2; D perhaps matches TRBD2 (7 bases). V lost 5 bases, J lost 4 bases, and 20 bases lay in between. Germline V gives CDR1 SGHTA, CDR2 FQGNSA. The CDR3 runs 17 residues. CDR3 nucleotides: TGTGCCAGCAGCCACGGTGGGGCGGGGGCAGGCACCGGGGAGCTGTTTTTT. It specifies CASSHGGAGAGTGELFF.

CDR3 sequence (DNA): TGTGCCAGCAGTTCACAGGGGTTTGAGCAGTTCTTC. Protein: CASSSQGFEQFF. The chain carries TRBV6-5 and TRBJ2-1, with 7 bases identical to TRBD1. The germline V gene encodes CDR1 MNHEY and CDR2 SVGAGI. The trim removed 4 bases at V and 9 bases at J, leaving 3 bases unmatched. CDR3 size: 12 residues.

The CDR3 is CASSPGRRGTEAFF. CDR3 DNA sequence: TGTGCCAGCAGCCCAGGGAGGAGGGGAACTGAAGCTTTCTTT. This chain uses TRBV7-6 with TRBJ1-1; D is perhaps TRBD1 (5 bases). The CDR3 runs to 14 residues. The ends were cut back, 5 bases at V and 5 bases at J, with 15 bases in the middle. CDR1 is SGHVS and CDR2 is FNYEAQ in the germline V gene. Based on the CDR3 plus reference TRBV7-6 and TRBJ1-1, the full variable domain is GAGVSQSPRYKVTKRGQDVALRCDPISGHVSLYWYRQALGQGPEFLTYFNYEAQQDKSGLPNDRFSAERPEGSISTLTIQRTEQRDSAMYRCASSPGRRGTEAFFGQGTRLTVV.

The CDR3, as DNA: TGTGCCAGCAGTCTCGCAGGGAACACCGGGGAGCTGTTTTTT. Amino acid sequence: CASSLAGNTGELFF. V gene TRBV6-5 combines with J gene TRBJ2-2; no clear D gene. Germline assignment: CDR1 MNHEY and CDR2 SVGAGI. The germline V and J ends were trimmed by 5 bases and 1 base, with 8 bases remaining between them. The CDR3 has 14 amino acids.

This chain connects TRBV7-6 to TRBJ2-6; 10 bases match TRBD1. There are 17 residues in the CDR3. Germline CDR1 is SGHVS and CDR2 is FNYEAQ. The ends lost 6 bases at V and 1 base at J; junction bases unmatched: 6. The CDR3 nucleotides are TGTGCCAGCAGTCTCCGGACAGGGGGTTCTGGGGCCAACGTCCTGACTTTC. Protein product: CASSLRTGGSGANVLTF.

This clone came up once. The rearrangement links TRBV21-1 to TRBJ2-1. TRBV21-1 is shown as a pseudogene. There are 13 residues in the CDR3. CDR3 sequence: CASSKGSWNEQFF. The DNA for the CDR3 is TGTGCCAGCAGCAAAGGCAGCTGGAATGAGCAGTTCTTC.

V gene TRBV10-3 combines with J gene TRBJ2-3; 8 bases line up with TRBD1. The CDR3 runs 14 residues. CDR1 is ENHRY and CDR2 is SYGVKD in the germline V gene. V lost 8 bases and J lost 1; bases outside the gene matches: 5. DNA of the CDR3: TGTGCCATCTGGACAGGGAAGGGCACAGATACGCAGTATTTT. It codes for CAIWTGKGTDTQYF.

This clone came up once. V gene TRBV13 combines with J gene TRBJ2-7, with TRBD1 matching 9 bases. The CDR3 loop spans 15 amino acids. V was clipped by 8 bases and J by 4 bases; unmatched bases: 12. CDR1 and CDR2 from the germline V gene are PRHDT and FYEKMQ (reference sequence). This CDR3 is CASRSGTGTGYEQYF. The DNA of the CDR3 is TGTGCCAGCCGCTCTGGGACCGGGACAGGGTACGAGCAGTACTTC. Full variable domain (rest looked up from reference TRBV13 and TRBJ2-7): AAGVIQSPRHLIKEKRETATLKCYPIPRHDTVYWYQQGPGQDPQFLISFYEKMQSDKGSIPDRFSAQQFSDYHSELNMSSLELGDSALYFCASRSGTGTGYEQYFGPGTRLTVT.

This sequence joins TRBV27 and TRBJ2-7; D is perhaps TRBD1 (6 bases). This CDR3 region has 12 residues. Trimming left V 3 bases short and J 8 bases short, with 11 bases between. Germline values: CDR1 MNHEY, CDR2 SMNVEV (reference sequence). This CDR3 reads CASSFGGQKQYF. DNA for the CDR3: TGTGCCAGCAGTTTTGGGGGCCAGAAGCAGTACTTC.

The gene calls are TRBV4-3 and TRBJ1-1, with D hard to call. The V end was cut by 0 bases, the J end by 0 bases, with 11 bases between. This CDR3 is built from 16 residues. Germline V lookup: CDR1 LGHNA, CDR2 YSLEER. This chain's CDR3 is CASSQDRQTMNTEAFF. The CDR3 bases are TGCGCCAGCAGCCAAGATAGGCAGACCATGAACACTGAAGCTTTCTTT.

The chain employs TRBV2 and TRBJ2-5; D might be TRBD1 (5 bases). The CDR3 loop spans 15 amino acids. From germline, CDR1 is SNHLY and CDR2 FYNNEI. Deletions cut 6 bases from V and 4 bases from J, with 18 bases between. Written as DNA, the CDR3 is TGTGCCAGCAGGGATCAGGGAATTGTGGTAGAGACCCAGTACTTC. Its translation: CASRDQGIVVETQYF.

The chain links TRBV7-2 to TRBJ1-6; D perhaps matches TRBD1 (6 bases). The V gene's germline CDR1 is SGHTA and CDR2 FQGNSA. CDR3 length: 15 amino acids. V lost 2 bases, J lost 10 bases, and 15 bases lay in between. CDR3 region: CASSLPRGGGSPLHF. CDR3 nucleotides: TGTGCCAGCAGCTTACCGCGGGGGGGCGGGTCACCCCTCCACTTT.

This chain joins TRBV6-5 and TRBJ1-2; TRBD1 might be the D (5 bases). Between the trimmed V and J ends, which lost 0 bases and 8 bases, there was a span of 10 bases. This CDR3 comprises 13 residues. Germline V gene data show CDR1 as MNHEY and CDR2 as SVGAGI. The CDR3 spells CASSYSRRGGYTF. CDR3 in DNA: TGTGCCAGCAGTTACTCGAGAAGGGGAGGCTACACCTTC.

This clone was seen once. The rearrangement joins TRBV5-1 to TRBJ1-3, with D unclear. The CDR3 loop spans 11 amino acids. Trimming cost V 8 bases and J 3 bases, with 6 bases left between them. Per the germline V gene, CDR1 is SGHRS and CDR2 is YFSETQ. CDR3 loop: CASQLGNTIYF. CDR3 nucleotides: TGCGCCAGTCAGCTTGGAAACACCATATATTTT. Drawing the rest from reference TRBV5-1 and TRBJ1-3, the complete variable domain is KAGVTQTPRYLIKTRGQQVTLSCSPISGHRSVSWYQQTPGQGLQFLFEYFSETQRNKGNFPGRFSGRQFSNSRSEMNVSTLELGDSALYLCASQLGNTIYFGEGSWLTVV.

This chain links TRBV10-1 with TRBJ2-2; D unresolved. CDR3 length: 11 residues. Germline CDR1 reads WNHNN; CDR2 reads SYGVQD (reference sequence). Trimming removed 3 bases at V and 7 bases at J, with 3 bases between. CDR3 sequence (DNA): TGCGCCAGCAGTGATGGCGGGGAGCTGTTTTTT. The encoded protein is CASSDGGELFF.

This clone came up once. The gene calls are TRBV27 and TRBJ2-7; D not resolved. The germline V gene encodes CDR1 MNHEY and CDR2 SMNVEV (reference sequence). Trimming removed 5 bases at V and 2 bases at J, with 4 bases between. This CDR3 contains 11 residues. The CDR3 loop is CASSPAYEQYF. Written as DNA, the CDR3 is TGTGCCAGCAGTCCGGCCTACGAGCAGTACTTC.

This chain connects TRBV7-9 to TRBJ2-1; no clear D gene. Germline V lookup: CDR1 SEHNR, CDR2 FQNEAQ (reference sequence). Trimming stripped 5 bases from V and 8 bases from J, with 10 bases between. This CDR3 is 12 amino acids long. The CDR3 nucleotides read TGTGCCAGCAGCGTCCGGTGGGATGAGCAGTTCTTC. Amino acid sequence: CASSVRWDEQFF.

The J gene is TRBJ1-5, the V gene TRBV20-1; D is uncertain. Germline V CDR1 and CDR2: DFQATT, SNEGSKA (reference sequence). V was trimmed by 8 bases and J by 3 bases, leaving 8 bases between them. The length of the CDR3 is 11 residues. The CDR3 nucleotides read TGCAGTTCCTGTCACAATCAGCCCCAGCATTTT. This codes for CSSCHNQPQHF.

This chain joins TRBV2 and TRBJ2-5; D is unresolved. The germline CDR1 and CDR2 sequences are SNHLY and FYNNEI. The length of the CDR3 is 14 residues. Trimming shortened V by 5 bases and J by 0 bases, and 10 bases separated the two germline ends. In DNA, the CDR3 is TGTGCCAGCAGTAAGGGCCGGGACCAAGAGACCCAGTACTTC. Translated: CASSKGRDQETQYF. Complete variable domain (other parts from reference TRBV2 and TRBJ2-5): EPEVTQTPSHQVTQMGQEVILRCVPISNHLYFYWYRQILGQKVEFLVSFYNNEISEKSEIFDDQFSVERPDGSNFTLKIRSTKLEDSAMYFCASSKGRDQETQYFGPGTRLLVL.